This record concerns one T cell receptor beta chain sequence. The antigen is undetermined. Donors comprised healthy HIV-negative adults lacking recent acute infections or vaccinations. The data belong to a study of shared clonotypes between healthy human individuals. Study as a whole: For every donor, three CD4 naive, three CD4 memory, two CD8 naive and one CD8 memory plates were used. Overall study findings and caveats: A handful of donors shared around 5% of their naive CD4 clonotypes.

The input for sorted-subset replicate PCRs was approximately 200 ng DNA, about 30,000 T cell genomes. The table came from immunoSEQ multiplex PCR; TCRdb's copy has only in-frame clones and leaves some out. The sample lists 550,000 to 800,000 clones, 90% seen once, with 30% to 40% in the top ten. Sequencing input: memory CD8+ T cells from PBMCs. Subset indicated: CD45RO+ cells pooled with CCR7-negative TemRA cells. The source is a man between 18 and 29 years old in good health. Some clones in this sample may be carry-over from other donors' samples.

The CDR3 coding sequence is TGTGCCAGCAGCGTAGGGTCGCTAATCGGGGGCACTGAAGCTTTCTTT. Translating gives CASSVGSLIGGTEAFF. V usage is TRBV9 and J usage is TRBJ1-1; D possibly corresponds to TRBD1 (5 bases). Germline CDR1 SGDLS, CDR2 YYNGEE. The CDR3 is 16 residues long. The ends were cut back, 0 bases at V and 4 bases at J, with 16 bases in the middle.